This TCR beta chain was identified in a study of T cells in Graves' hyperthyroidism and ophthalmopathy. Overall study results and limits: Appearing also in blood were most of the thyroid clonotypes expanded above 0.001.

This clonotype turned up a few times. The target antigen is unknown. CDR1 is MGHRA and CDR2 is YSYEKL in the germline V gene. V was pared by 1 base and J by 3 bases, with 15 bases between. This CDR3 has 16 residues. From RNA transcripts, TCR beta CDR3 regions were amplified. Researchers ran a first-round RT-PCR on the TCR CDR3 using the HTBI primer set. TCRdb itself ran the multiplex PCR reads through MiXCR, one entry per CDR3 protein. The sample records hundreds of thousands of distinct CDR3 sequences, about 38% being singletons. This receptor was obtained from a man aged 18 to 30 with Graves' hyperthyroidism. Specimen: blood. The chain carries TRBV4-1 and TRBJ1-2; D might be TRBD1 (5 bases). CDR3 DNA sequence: TGCGCCAGCAGCCAAGTACCCAGTGGGGCGGACTATGGCTACACCTTC. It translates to CASSQVPSGADYGYTF.